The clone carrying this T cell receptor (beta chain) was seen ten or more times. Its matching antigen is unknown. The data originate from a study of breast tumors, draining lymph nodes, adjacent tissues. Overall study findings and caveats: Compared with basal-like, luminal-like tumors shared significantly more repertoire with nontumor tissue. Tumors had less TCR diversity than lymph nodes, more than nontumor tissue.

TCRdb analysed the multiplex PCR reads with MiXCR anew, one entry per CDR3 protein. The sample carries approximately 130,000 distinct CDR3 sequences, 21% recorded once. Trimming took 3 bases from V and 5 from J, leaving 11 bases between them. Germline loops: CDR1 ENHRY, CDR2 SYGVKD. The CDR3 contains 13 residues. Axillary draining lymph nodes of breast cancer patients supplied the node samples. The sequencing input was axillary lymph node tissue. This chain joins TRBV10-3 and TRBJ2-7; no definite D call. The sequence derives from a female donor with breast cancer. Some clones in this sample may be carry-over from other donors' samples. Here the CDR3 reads CAISDYVGHEQYF. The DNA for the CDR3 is TGTGCCATCAGTGACTACGTCGGGCACGAGCAGTACTTC.